This T cell receptor beta chain appears in the sequencing data of a study of blood T cell repertoires in COVID-19. Study summary: The United States, Italy and Spain provided the acute and convalescent COVID-19 samples. PBMCs, B-cell-depleted T cells, or T cells provided the cDNA or gDNA that made up the material.

Followed over time, Seattle patients had been enrolled while infection was active. In the study's own analysis: The authors estimated nucleated cell counts from reference gene primer amplification. Measured with immunoSEQ multiplex PCR; TCRdb has only the in-frame clones, and not every one. Clonal size and the V and J genes are those of that table, whereas D and trimming came from the DNA. The sample has about 370,000 clones; roughly 90% are singletons. The sequenced sample consisted of peripheral blood. The origin of this receptor is a woman aged 30 to 39 with COVID-19, enrolled during active disease.

The CDR3 nucleotides are TGTGCCAGCAGCGTGGGACTAGCGGGGGGCGAGCAGTACTTC. Translating it yields CASSVGLAGGEQYF. The J gene is TRBJ2-7, the V gene TRBV7-2, with 15 positions matching TRBD2. V was clipped by 5 bases and J by 6 bases; unmatched bases: 2. The CDR3 length is 14 residues. Germline V gene data show CDR1 as SGHTA and CDR2 as FQGNSA.